This TCR beta chain was identified in a study of metastatic and nonmetastatic thyroid tumors. Points from the study as a whole: As reported, TCR beta diversity in blood and tumor was significantly higher in malignant thyroid tumors than in benign nodules.

Each patient went into thyroid surgery without having received any treatment. The V end lost 5 bases, the J end lost 5 bases, and 18 bases lay between the germline ends. This CDR3 comprises 15 residues. Germline V CDR1 and CDR2: SGHTA, FQGNSA. Using MiXCR, TCRdb reanalyzed the PCR reads. Of about 39,000 clones listed, 18% are singletons. Remarks on this clone: What it recognizes is unknown. A much more abundant neighbour one base away suggests this may be a read error. This sample also contains other DNA sequences that code for the same CDR3.

The specimen sequenced was tumor tissue. The receptor's source is a female donor with papillary thyroid cancer or a benign thyroid nodule (not recorded which). Some clones in this sample may be carry-over from other donors' samples. V usage is TRBV7-2 and J usage is TRBJ2-5; possible D gene TRBD2, 6 bases. As DNA, the CDR3 is TGTGCCAGCAGCCTACTAGCAACCCCCCGTGAGACCCAGTACTTC. Translation gives CASSLLATPRETQYF.